The entry below gives a single T cell receptor (beta chain) sequence along with its context. The treatment denotes: oral pan-JAK inhibitor, 5-10 mg twice daily. The V and J ends lost 2 bases and 10 bases respectively, with 11 bases between them. The CDR3 sequence is 13 residues long. Germline V gene sequence: CDR1 SGHTA, CDR2 FQGTGA. Extracted from the samples, RNA was reverse transcribed into cDNA to serve as the sequencing template. Profiled with immunoSEQ multiplex PCR; TCRdb holds only in-frame clones, not every one. The table has about 270,000 clones, approximately 60% seen once; the top ten hold about 0.88%. These data come from a study of CD8+ T cells in alopecia areata. On the study more broadly: In an open-label trial, patients got 5 to 10 mg tofacitinib twice daily.

Sequences were derived from CD4+ T cells sorted from blood, sampled between weeks 51 and 54, from a patient treated with tofacitinib. This TCR derives from a human donor with alopecia areata. V is TRBV7-3 and J is TRBJ1-4, with D perhaps TRBD1 (5 bases). CDR3 protein: CASSLAGGGKLFF. CDR3 nucleotides: TGTGCCAGCAGCTTAGCTGGGGGTGGAAAACTGTTTTTT.